This TCR beta chain is drawn from a study of metastatic and nonmetastatic thyroid tumors. Germline V CDR1 and CDR2: GTSNPN, SVGIG (reference sequence). J gave up 9 bases and V 4 bases, and 8 bases lay outside the gene matches. This CDR3 contains 14 residues. Patients underwent thyroid surgery, and none had received any treatment before it. TCRdb ran MiXCR on the PCR reads. In the table there are some 19,000 clones, just over 25% of which are singletons. The chain carries TRBV30 and TRBJ2-2; 10 bases align to TRBD2. The clonotype was recovered from a male donor with papillary thyroid cancer or a benign thyroid nodule (not recorded which). Some clones in this sample may be carry-over from other donors' samples. Sequencing was done on a sample of blood. The chain's CDR3 is CAWMVAGGGRELFF. The CDR3 DNA sequence: TGTGCCTGGATGGTAGCGGGAGGTGGTAGGGAGCTGTTTTTT.